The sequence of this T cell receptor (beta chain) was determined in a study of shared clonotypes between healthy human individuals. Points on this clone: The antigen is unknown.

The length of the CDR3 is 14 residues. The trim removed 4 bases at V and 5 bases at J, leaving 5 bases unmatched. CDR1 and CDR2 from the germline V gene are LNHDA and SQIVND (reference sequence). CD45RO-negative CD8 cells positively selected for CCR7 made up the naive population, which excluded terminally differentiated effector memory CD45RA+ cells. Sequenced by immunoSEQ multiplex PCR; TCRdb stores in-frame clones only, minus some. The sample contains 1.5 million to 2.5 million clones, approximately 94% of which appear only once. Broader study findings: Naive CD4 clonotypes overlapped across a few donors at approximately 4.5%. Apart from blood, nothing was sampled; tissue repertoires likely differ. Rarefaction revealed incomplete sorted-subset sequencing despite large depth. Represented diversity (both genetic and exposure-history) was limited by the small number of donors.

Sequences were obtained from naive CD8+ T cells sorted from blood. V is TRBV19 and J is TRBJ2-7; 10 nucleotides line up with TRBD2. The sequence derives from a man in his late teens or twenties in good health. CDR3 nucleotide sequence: TGTGCCAGTAGTAGTGGGCTAGCGGGAGACGAGCAGTACTTC. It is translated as CASSSGLAGDEQYF.